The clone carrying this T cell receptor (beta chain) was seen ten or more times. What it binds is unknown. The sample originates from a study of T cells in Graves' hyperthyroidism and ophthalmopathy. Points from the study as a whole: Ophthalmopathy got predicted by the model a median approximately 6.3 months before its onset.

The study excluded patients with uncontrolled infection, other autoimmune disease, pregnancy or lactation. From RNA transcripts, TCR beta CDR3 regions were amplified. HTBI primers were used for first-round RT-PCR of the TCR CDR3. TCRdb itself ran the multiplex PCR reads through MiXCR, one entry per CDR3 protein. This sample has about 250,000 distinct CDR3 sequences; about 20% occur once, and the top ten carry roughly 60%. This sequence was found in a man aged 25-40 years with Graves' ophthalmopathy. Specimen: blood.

The CDR3 sequence: CASSLLHSNTEAFF. CDR3 coding DNA: TGTGCCAGCAGCTTGCTACACTCGAACACTGAAGCTTTCTTT. The chain links TRBV7-9 to TRBJ1-1; D gene ambiguous. The CDR3 contains 14 residues. Trimming cost V 3 bases and J 1 base, with 9 bases left between them. CDR1 is SEHNR and CDR2 is FQNEAQ in the germline V gene (reference sequence).